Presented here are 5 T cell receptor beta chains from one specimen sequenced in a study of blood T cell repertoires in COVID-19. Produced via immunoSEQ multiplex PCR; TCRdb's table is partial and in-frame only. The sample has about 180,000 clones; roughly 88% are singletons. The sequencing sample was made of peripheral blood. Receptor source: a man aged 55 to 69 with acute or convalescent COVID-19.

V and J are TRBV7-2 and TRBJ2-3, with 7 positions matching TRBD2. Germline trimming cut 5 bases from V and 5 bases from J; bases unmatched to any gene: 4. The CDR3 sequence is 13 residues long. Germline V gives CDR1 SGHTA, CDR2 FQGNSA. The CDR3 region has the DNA TGTGCCAGCAGCCCAGGGAGGGGAGATACGCAGTATTTT. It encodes CASSPGRGDTQYF.

CDR3 loop: CASSKGEQGGWVHTEAFF. CDR3 DNA: TGTGCCAGCAGCAAAGGGGAACAGGGGGGCTGGGTTCACACTGAAGCTTTCTTT. The chain has TRBV21-1 and TRBJ1-1; the D call of TRBD1 is as the table states it, not checked on the DNA. TRBV21-1 is annotated as a pseudogene. The CDR3 loop spans 18 amino acids.

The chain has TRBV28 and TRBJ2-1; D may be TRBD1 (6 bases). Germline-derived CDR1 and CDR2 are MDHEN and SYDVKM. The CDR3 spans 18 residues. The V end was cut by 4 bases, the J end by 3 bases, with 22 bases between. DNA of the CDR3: TGTGCCAGCAGTTCTACGCTGCGACAGGCCGGGGTCTACAATGAGCAGTTCTTC. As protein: CASSSTLRQAGVYNEQFF.

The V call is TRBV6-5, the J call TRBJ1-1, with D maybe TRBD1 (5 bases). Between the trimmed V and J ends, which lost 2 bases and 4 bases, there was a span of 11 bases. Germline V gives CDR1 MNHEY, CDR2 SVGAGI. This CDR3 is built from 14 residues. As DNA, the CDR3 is TGTGCCAGCAGTTACGAAGGCAGGGCCACTGAAGCTTTCTTT. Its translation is CASSYEGRATEAFF.

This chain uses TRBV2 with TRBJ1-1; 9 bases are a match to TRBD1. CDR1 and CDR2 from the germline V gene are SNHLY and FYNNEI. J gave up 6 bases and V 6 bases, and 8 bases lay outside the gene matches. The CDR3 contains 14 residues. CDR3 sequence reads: CASRRTGDGAEAFF. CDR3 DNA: TGTGCCAGCAGGAGGACAGGGGACGGTGCTGAAGCTTTCTTT.